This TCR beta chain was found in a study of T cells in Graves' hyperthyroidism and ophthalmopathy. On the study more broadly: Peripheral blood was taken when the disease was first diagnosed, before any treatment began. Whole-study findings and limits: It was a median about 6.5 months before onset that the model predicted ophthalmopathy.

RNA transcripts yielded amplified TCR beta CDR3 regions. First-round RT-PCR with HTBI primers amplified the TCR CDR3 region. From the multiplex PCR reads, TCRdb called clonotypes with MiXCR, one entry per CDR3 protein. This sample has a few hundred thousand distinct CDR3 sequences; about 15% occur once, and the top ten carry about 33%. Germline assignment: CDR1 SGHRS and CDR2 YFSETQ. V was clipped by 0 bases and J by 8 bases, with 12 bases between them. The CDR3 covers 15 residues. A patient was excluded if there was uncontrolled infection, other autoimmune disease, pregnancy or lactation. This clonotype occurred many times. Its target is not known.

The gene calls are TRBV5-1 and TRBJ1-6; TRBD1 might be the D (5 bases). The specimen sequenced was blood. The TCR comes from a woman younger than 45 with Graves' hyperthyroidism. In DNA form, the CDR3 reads TGCGCCAGCAGCTTGGTGAAGGGGCTTGATTCACCCCTCCACTTT. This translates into CASSLVKGLDSPLHF.